These T cell receptor beta chains were read from a single sample in a study of OX40 agonist ivuxolimab in advanced cancers. This table comes from immunoSEQ multiplex PCR, and its TCRdb copy is limited to in-frame clones, with some not included. The sample shows some 17,000 clones, around 83% of them seen only once. This material consisted of CD4+ or CD8+ T cells sorted from blood, taken in a trial of the OX40 agonist ivuxolimab. The receptors were gathered from an adult with an advanced solid tumor such as melanoma, head and neck, liver or kidney cancer. Each CDR3 is given with its conserved first and last residue. The order of the fields is clone size, J gene, D gene, V gene, CDR3 protein, CDR3 DNA. A D gene is named only where the DNA matches it firmly. Only part of the rows carry a size: once, few, many, or a class if the clone is expanded.

NA TRBJ2-1 NA TRBV19 CASRISGSYNEQFF TGTGCCAGTAGGATCAGCGGTTCCTACAATGAGCAGTTCTTC
NA TRBJ2-7 NA TRBV6-1 CASSMTRTEQYF TGTGCCAGCAGTATGACTAGGACCGAGCAGTACTTC
NA TRBJ2-6 NA TRBV14 CASSQGGFSGANVLTF TGTGCCAGCAGCCAAGGGGGGTTCTCTGGGGCCAACGTCCTGACTTTC
NA TRBJ2-7 NA TRBV7-6 CASSQGPGTYEQYF TGTGCCAGCAGCCAGGGACCGGGGACCTACGAGCAGTACTTC
NA TRBJ2-2 NA TRBV11-3 CASSFGGGATGELFF TGTGCCAGCAGCTTCGGGGGTGGGGCAACCGGGGAGCTGTTTTTT
NA TRBJ2-1 TRBD2 TRBV5-1 CASNPLGSGLAVNEQFF TGCGCCAGCAACCCGCTTGGCTCCGGACTAGCGGTAAATGAGCAGTTCTTC
NA TRBJ1-2 TRBD1 TRBV5-7 CASSPGTANYGYTF TGTGCCAGCAGCCCCGGGACAGCTAACTATGGCTACACCTTC
NA TRBJ2-1 NA TRBV7-9 CASSTPRRLGNEQFF TGTGCCAGCAGTACCCCGAGGAGGCTCGGCAATGAGCAGTTCTTC
NA TRBJ1-1 NA TRBV27 CASSLRTTTEAFF TGTGCCAGCAGTCTAAGAACCACGACTGAAGCTTTCTTT
NA TRBJ2-1 TRBD2 TRBV5-1 CASSSLLAGYYNEQFF TGCGCCAGCAGCTCCTTACTAGCGGGCTACTACAATGAGCAGTTCTTC
NA TRBJ2-1 TRBD2 TRBV29-1 CSVAAGVYNEQFF TGCAGCGTCGCCGCGGGGGTTTACAATGAGCAGTTCTTC
NA TRBJ2-7 NA TRBV6-1 CASSEASRTYEQYF TGTGCCAGCAGTGAAGCTTCCAGAACCTACGAGCAGTACTTC
NA TRBJ2-7 TRBD1 TRBV6-1 CASSEGTGGYEQYF TGTGCCAGCAGTGAAGGGACAGGGGGTTACGAGCAGTACTTC
once TRBJ2-5 TRBD2 TRBV5-1 CASSLGLAGDGHQETQYF TGCGCCAGCAGCTTGGGTCTAGCGGGAGATGGACACCAAGAGACCCAGTACTTC
NA TRBJ1-5 NA TRBV7-2 CASSFGYSNQPQHF TGTGCCAGCAGCTTTGGGTATAGCAATCAGCCCCAGCATTTT
NA TRBJ1-3 NA TRBV11-2 CASSLASGSGNTIYF TGTGCCAGCAGCTTAGCATCGGGCTCTGGAAACACCATATATTTT
once TRBJ1-2 NA TRBV30 CAWSPGSGYGYTF TGTGCCTGGAGTCCGGGTAGTGGCTATGGCTACACCTTC
NA TRBJ1-5 NA TRBV5-1 CASSLRESGHGQPQHF TGCGCCAGCAGCCTCCGGGAGTCCGGACATGGGCAGCCCCAGCATTTT
NA TRBJ1-1 NA TRBV7-2 CASSPYRLNTEAFF TGTGCCAGCAGCCCCTACAGGCTAAACACTGAAGCTTTCTTT
NA TRBJ2-7 NA TRBV14 CASSQGWGGGEQYF TGTGCCAGCAGCCAAGGGTGGGGCGGCGGCGAGCAGTACTTC
NA TRBJ2-3 TRBD2 TRBV10-2 CATLAGGTDTQYF TGCGCCACCTTAGCGGGGGGCACAGATACGCAGTATTTT
NA TRBJ2-1 NA TRBV11-2 CASSLSGSNVYYNEQFF TGTGCCAGCAGCCTCTCCGGGAGTAACGTATATTACAATGAGCAGTTCTTC
few TRBJ1-3 NA TRBV19 CASSRQTSGNTIYF TGTGCCAGTAGTCGCCAGACCTCTGGAAACACCATATATTTT
NA TRBJ1-2 NA TRBV28 CASSTGRGYTF TGTGCCAGCAGTACAGGGCGCGGCTACACCTTC
few TRBJ1-5 NA TRBV10-3 CAINYRADNQPQHF TGTGCCATCAACTACAGGGCCGATAATCAGCCCCAGCATTTT
NA TRBJ1-6 TRBD1 TRBV28 CASRLTGSNSPLHF TGTGCCAGCAGGCTGACAGGGTCAAATTCACCCCTCCACTTT
NA TRBJ2-3 NA TRBV2 CASNAPLTDTQYF TGTGCCAGCAACGCACCACTCACAGATACGCAGTATTTT
NA TRBJ2-1 TRBD1 TRBV13 CATNRDRDYNEQFF TGTGCCACTAACCGGGACAGGGATTACAATGAGCAGTTCTTC
NA TRBJ2-1 TRBD2 TRBV29-1 CSVSSNLAGGKFF TGCAGCGTCTCAAGTAACCTAGCGGGAGGGAAGTTCTTC
NA TRBJ1-5 NA TRBV5-8 CASSSDRDQPQHF TGTGCCAGCAGCTCGGACAGAGATCAGCCCCAGCATTTT
once TRBJ2-3 TRBD1 TRBV2 CASSVGQGTDTQYF TGTGCCAGCAGTGTGGGACAGGGGACAGATACGCAGTATTTT
NA TRBJ1-1 TRBD1 TRBV6-1 CASSEPVRGLNTEAFF TGTGCCAGCAGTGAACCCGTCAGGGGGCTGAACACTGAAGCTTTCTTT
NA TRBJ1-2 TRBD1 TRBV6-1 CASMTGNYGYTF TGTGCCAGCATGACAGGGAACTATGGCTACACCTTC
NA TRBJ2-1 TRBD2 TRBV2 CASSLGTSANNEQFF TGTGCCAGCAGTCTCGGGACTAGCGCGAACAATGAGCAGTTCTTC
NA TRBJ2-7 NA TRBV28 CASSPGGRQYEQYF TGTGCCAGCAGCCCAGGCGGCAGACAATACGAGCAGTACTTC
NA TRBJ1-1 NA TRBV2 CASRPRGMNTEAFF TGTGCCAGCAGGCCCAGGGGTATGAACACTGAAGCTTTCTTT
NA TRBJ2-2 TRBD2 TRBV7-6 CASSRRGSGGAPNTGELFF TGTGCCAGCAGCCGCCGGGGTAGCGGGGGGGCCCCAAACACCGGGGAGCTGTTTTTT
NA TRBJ1-4 NA TRBV7-2 CASSLVRGPNEKLFF TGTGCCAGCAGCTTAGTAAGGGGACCTAATGAAAAACTGTTTTTT
NA TRBJ2-1 NA TRBV28 CASSAGLLFNEQFF TGTGCCAGCAGTGCGGGACTCCTCTTCAATGAGCAGTTCTTC
NA TRBJ1-2 NA TRBV10-3 CAISPDRYGYTF TGTGCCATCAGCCCCGACAGATATGGCTACACCTTC
NA TRBJ1-1 NA TRBV7-2 CASSYQQNTEAFF TGTGCCAGCAGCTATCAACAGAACACTGAAGCTTTCTTT
NA TRBJ2-2 NA TRBV11-1 CASSLDEDKNTGELFF TGTGCCAGCAGCTTGGACGAAGACAAGAACACCGGGGAGCTGTTTTTT
once TRBJ2-1 TRBD2 TRBV7-2 CASSLRREAPWEQFF TGTGCCAGCAGCTTAAGGCGGGAGGCCCCTTGGGAGCAGTTCTTC
few TRBJ2-1 NA TRBV14 CASSSRIGRSSYNEQFF TGTGCCAGCAGCTCCCGGATAGGCCGCAGCTCCTACAATGAGCAGTTCTTC
NA TRBJ2-1 NA TRBV5-1 CASSRDGSSYNEQFF TGCGCCAGCAGCCGTGACGGGAGCTCCTACAATGAGCAGTTCTTC
NA TRBJ1-1 NA TRBV6-5 CASTKGGSTEAFF TGTGCCAGCACTAAGGGCGGGAGCACTGAAGCTTTCTTT
NA TRBJ1-5 NA TRBV5-1 CASSLEAGYQPQHF TGCGCCAGCAGCTTGGAGGCCGGATATCAGCCCCAGCATTTT
NA TRBJ2-2 NA TRBV7-3 CASRLGGGPANTGELFF TGTGCCAGCAGGCTCGGCGGCGGGCCCGCGAACACCGGGGAGCTGTTTTTT
NA TRBJ2-3 NA TRBV7-3 CASSRRGGDTQYF TGTGCCAGCAGCCGAAGGGGTGGAGATACGCAGTATTTT
NA TRBJ2-5 TRBD1 TRBV15 CATSREVSSGGETQYF TGTGCCACCAGCAGAGAAGTTTCCTCAGGGGGAGAGACCCAGTACTTC
NA TRBJ2-5 NA TRBV18 CASSPSRETQYF TGTGCCAGCTCACCCTCGCGCGAGACCCAGTACTTC
NA TRBJ1-5 TRBD1 TRBV6-1 CASRERGGQGSQPQHF TGTGCCAGCAGAGAAAGGGGAGGACAGGGCAGTCAGCCCCAGCATTTT
NA TRBJ1-1 TRBD1 TRBV6-5 CASSYDRGRMVAFF TGTGCCAGCAGTTACGACAGGGGGCGTATGGTGGCTTTCTTT
NA TRBJ1-1 NA TRBV7-2 CASSLQGGSLNTEAFF TGTGCCAGCAGCTTACAGGGCGGAAGCCTGAACACTGAAGCTTTCTTT